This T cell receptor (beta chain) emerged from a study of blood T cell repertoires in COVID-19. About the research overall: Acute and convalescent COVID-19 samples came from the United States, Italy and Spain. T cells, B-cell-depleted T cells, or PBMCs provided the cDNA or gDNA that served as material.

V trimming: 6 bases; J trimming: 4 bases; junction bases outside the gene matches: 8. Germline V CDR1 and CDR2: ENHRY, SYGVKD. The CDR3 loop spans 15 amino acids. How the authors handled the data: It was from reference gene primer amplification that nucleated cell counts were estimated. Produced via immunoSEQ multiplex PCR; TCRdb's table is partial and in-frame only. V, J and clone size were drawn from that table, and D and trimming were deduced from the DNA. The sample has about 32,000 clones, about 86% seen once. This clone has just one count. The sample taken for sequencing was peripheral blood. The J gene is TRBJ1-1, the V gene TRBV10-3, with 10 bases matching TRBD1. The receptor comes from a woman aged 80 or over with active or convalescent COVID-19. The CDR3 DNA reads TGTGCCATCAGCGGTCCCGGGACAGGGGCCACTGAAGCTTTCTTT. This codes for CAISGPGTGATEAFF.